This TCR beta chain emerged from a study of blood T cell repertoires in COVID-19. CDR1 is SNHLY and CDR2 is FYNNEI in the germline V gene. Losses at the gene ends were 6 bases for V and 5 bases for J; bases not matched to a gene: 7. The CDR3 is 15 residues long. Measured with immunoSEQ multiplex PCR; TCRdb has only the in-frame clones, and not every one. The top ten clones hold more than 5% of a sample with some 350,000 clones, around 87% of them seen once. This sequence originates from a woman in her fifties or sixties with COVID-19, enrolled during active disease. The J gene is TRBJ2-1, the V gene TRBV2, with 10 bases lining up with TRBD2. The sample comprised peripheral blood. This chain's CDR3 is CASRARTSGHNEQFF. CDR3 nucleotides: TGTGCCAGCAGGGCCCGGACTAGCGGCCACAATGAGCAGTTCTTC. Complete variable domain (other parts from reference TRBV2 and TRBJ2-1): EPEVTQTPSHQVTQMGQEVILRCVPISNHLYFYWYRQILGQKVEFLVSFYNNEISEKSEIFDDQFSVERPDGSNFTLKIRSTKLEDSAMYFCASRARTSGHNEQFFGPGTRLTVL.